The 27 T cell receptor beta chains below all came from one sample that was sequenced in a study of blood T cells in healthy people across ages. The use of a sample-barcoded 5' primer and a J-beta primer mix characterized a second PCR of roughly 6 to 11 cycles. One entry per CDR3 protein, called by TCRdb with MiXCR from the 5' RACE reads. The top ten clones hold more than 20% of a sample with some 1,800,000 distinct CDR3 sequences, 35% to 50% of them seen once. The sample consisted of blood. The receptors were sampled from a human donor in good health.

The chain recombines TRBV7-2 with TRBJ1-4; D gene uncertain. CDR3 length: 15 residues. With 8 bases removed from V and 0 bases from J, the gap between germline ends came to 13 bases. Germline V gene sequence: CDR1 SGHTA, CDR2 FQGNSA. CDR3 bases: TGTGCCAGCTCAACGCTAGGCGCAACTAATGAAAAACTGTTTTTT. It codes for CASSTLGATNEKLFF.

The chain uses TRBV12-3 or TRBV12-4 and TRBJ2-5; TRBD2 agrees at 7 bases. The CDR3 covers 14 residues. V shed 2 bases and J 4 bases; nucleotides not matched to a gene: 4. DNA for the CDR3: TGTGCCAGCAGTTTATTGCGGGGGAGAGAGACCCAGTACTTC. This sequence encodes CASSLLRGRETQYF.

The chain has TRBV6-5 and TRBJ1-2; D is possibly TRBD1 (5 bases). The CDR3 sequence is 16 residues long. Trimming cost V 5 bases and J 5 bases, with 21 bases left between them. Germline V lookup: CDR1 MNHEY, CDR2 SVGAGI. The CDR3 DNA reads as TGTGCCAGCAGTCCTACGACGGCCAGGGCCAGATATGGCTACACCTTC. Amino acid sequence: CASSPTTARARYGYTF.

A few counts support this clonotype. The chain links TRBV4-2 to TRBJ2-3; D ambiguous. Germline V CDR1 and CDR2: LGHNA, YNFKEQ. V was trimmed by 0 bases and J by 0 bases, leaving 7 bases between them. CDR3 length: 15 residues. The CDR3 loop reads CASSQDPVSTDTQYF. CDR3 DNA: TGTGCCAGCAGCCAAGATCCCGTTAGCACAGATACGCAGTATTTT.

CDR3 region: CASSQERQPQHF. CDR3 DNA sequence: TGTGCCAGCAGCCAAGAGCGTCAGCCCCAGCATTTT. This chain uses TRBV3-1 with TRBJ1-5; D is unclear. This CDR3 has 12 residues. Germline CDR1 and CDR2: LGHDT and YNNKEL (reference sequence). The V gene lost 0 bases and the J gene lost 6 bases, with 3 bases spanning the gap.

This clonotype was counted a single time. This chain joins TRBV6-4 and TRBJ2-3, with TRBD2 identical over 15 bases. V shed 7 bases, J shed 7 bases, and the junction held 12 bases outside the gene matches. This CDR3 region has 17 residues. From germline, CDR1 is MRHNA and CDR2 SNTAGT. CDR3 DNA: TGTGCCAGCAAGTCCGAAGCGGGACTAGCGGGGGGTTATACGCAGTATTTT. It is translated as CASKSEAGLAGGYTQYF.

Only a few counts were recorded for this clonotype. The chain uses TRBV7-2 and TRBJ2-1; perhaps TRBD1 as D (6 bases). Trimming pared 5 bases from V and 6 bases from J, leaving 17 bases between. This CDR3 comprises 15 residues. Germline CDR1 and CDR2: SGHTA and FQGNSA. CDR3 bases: TGTGCCAGCAGCCCCCGGACAGCCGGAACCAATGAGCAGTTCTTC. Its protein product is CASSPRTAGTNEQFF. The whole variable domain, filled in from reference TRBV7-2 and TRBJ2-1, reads GAGVSQSPSNKVTEKGKDVELRCDPISGHTALYWYRQSLGQGLEFLIYFQGNSAPDKSGLPSDRFSAERTGGSVSTLTIQRTQQEDSAVYLCASSPRTAGTNEQFFGPGTRLTVL.

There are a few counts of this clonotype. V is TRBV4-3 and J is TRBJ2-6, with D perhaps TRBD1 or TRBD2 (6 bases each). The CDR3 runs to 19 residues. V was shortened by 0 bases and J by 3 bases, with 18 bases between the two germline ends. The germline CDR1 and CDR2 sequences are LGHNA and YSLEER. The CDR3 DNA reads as TGCGCCAGCAGCCAAGATCCGGGGGCGCGATCTGTTGGGGCCAACGTCCTGACTTTC. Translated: CASSQDPGARSVGANVLTF.

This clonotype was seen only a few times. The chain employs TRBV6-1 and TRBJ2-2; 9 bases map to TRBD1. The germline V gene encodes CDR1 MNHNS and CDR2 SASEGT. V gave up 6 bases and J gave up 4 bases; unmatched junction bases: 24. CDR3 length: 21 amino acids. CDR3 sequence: CASSQNWRDSRDRVSTGELFF. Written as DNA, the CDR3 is TGTGCCAGCAGCCAGAATTGGCGGGACTCACGGGACAGGGTATCCACCGGGGAGCTGTTTTTT.

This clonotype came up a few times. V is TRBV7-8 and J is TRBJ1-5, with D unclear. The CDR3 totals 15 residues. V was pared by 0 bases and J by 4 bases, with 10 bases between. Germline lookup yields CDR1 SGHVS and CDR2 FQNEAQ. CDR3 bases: TGTGCCAGCAGCTTAGCCAGGACCCCGAATCAGCCCCAGCATTTT. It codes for CASSLARTPNQPQHF.

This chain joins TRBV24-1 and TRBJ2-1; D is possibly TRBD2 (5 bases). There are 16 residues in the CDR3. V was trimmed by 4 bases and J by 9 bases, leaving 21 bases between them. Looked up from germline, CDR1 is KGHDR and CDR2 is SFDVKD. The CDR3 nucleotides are TGTGCCACCAGTGACACGGGATCCAAAACCCGACTTGAGCAGTTCTTC. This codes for CATSDTGSKTRLEQFF.

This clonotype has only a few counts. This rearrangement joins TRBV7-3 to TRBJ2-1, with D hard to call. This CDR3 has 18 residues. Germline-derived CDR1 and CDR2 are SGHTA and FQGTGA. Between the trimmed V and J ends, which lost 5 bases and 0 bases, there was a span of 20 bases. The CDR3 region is CASSKVPLTPVSYNEQFF. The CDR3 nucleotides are TGTGCCAGCAGCAAGGTCCCTTTAACGCCAGTCTCCTACAATGAGCAGTTCTTC.

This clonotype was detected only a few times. The CDR3 nucleotides read TGCGCCAGCAGCTTGGCCTGGGGGACCTTGTCAGTTAGGTTCTTC. This sequence encodes CASSLAWGTLSVRFF. The chain recombines TRBV5-1 with TRBJ2-1, with D perhaps assigned TRBD1 or TRBD2 (5 bases each). V gave up 0 bases and J gave up 15 bases, with 22 bases separating them. The CDR3 runs to 15 residues. The germline V gene has CDR1 SGHRS and CDR2 YFSETQ.

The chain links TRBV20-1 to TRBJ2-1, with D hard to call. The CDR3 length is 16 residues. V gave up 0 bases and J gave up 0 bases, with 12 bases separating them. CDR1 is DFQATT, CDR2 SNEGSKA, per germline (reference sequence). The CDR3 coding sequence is TGCAGTGCTAGAGATCTTATAGGTTTCTCCTACAATGAGCAGTTCTTC. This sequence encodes CSARDLIGFSYNEQFF.

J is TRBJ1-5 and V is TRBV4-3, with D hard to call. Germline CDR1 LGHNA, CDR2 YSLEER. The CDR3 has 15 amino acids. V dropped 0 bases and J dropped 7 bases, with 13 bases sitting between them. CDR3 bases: TGCGCCAGCAGCCAAGATTCGGGTGGGTGGCAGCCCCAGCATTTT. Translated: CASSQDSGGWQPQHF.

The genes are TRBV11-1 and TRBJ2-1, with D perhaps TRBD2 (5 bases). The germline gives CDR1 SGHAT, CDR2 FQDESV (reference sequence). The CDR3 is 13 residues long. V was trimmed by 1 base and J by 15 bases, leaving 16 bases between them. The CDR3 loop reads CASSLGLRTSPFF. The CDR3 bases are TGTGCCAGCAGCTTAGGATTGAGGACTTCGCCGTTCTTC.

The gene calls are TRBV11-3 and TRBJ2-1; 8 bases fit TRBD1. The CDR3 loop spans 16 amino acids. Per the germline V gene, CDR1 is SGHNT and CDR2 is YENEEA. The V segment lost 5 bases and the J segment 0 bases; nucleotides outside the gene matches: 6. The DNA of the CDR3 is TGTGCCAGCAGCACCCGGGACAGGCCCTCCTACAATGAGCAGTTCTTC. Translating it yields CASSTRDRPSYNEQFF. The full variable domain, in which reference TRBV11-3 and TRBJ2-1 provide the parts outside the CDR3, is EAGVVQSPRYKIIEKKQPVAFWCNPISGHNTLYWYLQNLGQGPELLIRYENEEAVDDSQLPKDRFSAERLKGVDSTLKIQPAELGDSAVYLCASSTRDRPSYNEQFFGPGTRLTVL.

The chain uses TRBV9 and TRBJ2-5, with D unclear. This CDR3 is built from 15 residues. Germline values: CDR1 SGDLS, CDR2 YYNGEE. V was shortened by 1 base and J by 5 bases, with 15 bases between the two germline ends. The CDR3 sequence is CASSVLVVLRETQYF. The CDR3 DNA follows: TGTGCCAGCAGCGTATTGGTCGTACTCAGGGAGACCCAGTACTTC.

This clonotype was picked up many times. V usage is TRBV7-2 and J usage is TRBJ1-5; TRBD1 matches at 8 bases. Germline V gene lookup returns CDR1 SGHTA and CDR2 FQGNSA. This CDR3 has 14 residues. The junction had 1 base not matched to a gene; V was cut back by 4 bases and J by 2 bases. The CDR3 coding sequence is TGTGCCAGCAGCTCGACAGGGGGCAATCAGCCCCAGCATTTT. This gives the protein CASSSTGGNQPQHF.

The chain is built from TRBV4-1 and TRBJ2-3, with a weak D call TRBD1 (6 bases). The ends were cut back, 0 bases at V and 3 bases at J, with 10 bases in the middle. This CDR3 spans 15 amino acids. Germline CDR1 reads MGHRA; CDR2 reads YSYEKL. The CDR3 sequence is CASSQDNRVTDTQYF. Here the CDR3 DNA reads TGCGCCAGCAGCCAAGATAACAGGGTTACAGATACGCAGTATTTT.

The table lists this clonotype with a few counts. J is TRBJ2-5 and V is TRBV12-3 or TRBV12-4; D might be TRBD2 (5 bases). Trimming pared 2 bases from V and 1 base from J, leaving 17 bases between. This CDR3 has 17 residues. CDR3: CASSLRAPASGQETQYF. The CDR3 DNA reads TGTGCCAGCAGTTTAAGGGCTCCGGCGAGCGGCCAAGAGACCCAGTACTTC.

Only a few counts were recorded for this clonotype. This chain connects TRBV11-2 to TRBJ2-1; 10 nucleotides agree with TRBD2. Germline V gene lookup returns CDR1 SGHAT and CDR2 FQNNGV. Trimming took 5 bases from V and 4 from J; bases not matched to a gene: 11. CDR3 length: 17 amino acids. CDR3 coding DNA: TGTGCCAGCAGCCTACAAGCGGGGGGGCTGGGGTACAATGAGCAGTTCTTC. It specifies CASSLQAGGLGYNEQFF.

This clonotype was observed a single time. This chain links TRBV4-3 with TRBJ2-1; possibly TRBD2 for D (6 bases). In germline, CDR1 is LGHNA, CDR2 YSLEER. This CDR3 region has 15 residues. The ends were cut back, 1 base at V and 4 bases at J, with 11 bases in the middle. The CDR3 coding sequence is TGCGCCAGCAGCCAAGCCCTGGGACTTTACAATGAGCAGTTCTTC. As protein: CASSQALGLYNEQFF.

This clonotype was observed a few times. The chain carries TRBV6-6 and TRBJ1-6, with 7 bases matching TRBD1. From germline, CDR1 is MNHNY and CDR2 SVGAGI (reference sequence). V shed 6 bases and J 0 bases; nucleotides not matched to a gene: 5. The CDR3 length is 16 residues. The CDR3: CASSPTGVSYNSPLHF. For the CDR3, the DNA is TGTGCCAGCAGCCCTACAGGGGTCTCCTATAATTCACCCCTCCACTTT.

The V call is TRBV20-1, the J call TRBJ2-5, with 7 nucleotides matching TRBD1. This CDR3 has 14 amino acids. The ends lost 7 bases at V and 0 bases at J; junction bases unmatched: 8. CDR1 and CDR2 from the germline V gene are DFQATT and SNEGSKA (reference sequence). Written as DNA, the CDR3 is TGCAGTGAGACCCGAGGGGGCGACCAAGAGACCCAGTACTTC. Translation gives CSETRGGDQETQYF.

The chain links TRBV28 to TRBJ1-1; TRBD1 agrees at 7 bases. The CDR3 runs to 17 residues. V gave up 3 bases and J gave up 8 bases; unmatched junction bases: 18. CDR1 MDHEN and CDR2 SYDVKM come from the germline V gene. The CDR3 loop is CASSFLAGGQWTLEAFF. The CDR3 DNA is TGTGCCAGCAGTTTTCTGGCGGGGGGACAGTGGACGCTGGAAGCTTTCTTT.

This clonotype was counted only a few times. CDR3 coding DNA: TGCAGTGCTAGGGGGGGTTTACTCGACTATGGCTACACCTTC. Residues: CSARGGLLDYGYTF. The chain is built from TRBV20-1 and TRBJ1-2; D is perhaps TRBD1 (5 bases). Per germline, CDR1 DFQATT and CDR2 SNEGSKA (reference sequence). V was clipped by 3 bases and J by 3 bases, with 14 bases between them. The CDR3 has 14 residues.